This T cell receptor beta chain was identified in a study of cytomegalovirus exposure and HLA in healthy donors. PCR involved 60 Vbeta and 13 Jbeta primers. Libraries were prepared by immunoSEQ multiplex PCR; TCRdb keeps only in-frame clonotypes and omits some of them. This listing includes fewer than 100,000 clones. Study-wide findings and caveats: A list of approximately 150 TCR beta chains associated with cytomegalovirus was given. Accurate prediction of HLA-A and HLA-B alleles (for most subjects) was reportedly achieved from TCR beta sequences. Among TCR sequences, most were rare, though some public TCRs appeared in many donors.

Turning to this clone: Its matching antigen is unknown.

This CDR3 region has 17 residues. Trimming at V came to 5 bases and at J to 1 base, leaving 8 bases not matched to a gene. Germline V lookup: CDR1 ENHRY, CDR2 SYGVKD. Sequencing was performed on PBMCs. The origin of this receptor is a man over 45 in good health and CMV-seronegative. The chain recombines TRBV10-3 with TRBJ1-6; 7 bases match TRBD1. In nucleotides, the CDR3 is TGTGCCATCAGTCCTGAGACAGGGCAATCCTATAATTCACCCCTCCACTTT. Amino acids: CAISPETGQSYNSPLHF.